This is a list of T cell receptor beta chains from one sample in a study of blood T cell repertoires in COVID-19. The protocol was immunoSEQ multiplex PCR, while the TCRdb copy is restricted to in-frame clones and leaves out a portion. The table records under 350,000 clones, about 89% of them present only once. Sample: PBMCs or T cells enriched from blood (not recorded which). These receptors all come from a woman between 40 and 50 years old who had recovered from COVID-19. The CDR3 runs from the conserved cysteine through the conserved F or W. The order of the fields is D gene, clone size, V gene, J gene, CDR3 protein, CDR3 DNA. The D gene is left open where the match is weak. The size entry is marked missing in some rows and otherwise reads once, few, many or a size class.

d_call: TRBD1
clone_size: .
v_call: TRBV5-1
j_call: TRBJ1-2
cdr3_aa: CASSSGTGDYGYTF
cdr3_nt: TGCGCCAGCAGCTCAGGGACAGGCGACTATGGCTACACCTTC

d_call: .
clone_size: .
v_call: TRBV6-5
j_call: TRBJ2-7
cdr3_aa: CASRLSPAGEQYF
cdr3_nt: TGTGCCAGCAGGCTCTCCCCGGCAGGCGAGCAGTACTTC

d_call: TRBD1
clone_size: .
v_call: TRBV6-6
j_call: TRBJ1-4
cdr3_aa: CASGGTAFEKLFF
cdr3_nt: TGTGCCAGTGGCGGGACAGCGTTCGAAAAACTGTTTTTT

d_call: .
clone_size: .
v_call: TRBV7-9
j_call: TRBJ2-2
cdr3_aa: CASSKGGLLSTGELFF
cdr3_nt: TGTGCCAGCAGCAAAGGGGGACTTCTGTCAACCGGGGAGCTGTTTTTT

d_call: .
clone_size: .
v_call: TRBV2
j_call: TRBJ2-7
cdr3_aa: CASNPSGEQYF
cdr3_nt: TGTGCCAGCAATCCGTCCGGGGAGCAGTACTTC

d_call: .
clone_size: .
v_call: TRBV30
j_call: TRBJ2-6
cdr3_aa: CAWSLTAGANVLTF
cdr3_nt: TGTGCCTGGAGTTTGACTGCTGGGGCCAACGTCCTGACTTTC

d_call: .
clone_size: .
v_call: TRBV7-9
j_call: TRBJ1-1
cdr3_aa: CASSLPDMNTEAFF
cdr3_nt: TGTGCCAGCAGCTTACCCGACATGAACACTGAAGCTTTCTTT

d_call: TRBD1
clone_size: .
v_call: TRBV5-6
j_call: TRBJ2-1
cdr3_aa: CASSQTGLSSYNEQFF
cdr3_nt: TGTGCCAGCAGCCAGACAGGGTTGAGCTCCTACAATGAGCAGTTCTTC

d_call: .
clone_size: .
v_call: TRBV28
j_call: TRBJ1-5
cdr3_aa: CASSPFLVAGNQPQHF
cdr3_nt: TGTGCCAGCAGTCCCTTTCTGGTGGCGGGGAATCAGCCCCAGCATTTT

d_call: TRBD1
clone_size: .
v_call: TRBV5-1
j_call: TRBJ1-1
cdr3_aa: CASSNIPGQGASGTEAFF
cdr3_nt: TGCGCCAGCAGCAACATTCCGGGACAGGGTGCCTCGGGCACTGAAGCTTTCTTT

d_call: .
clone_size: .
v_call: TRBV9
j_call: TRBJ1-2
cdr3_aa: CASSGPNYGYTF
cdr3_nt: TGTGCCAGCAGCGGGCCTAACTATGGCTACACCTTC

d_call: .
clone_size: .
v_call: TRBV10-3
j_call: TRBJ2-2
cdr3_aa: CAISESMGRERTGELFF
cdr3_nt: TGTGCCATCAGTGAGTCGATGGGGCGGGAAAGGACCGGGGAGCTGTTTTTT

d_call: TRBD2
clone_size: .
v_call: TRBV20-1
j_call: TRBJ2-1
cdr3_aa: CSASSGGVNNEQFF
cdr3_nt: TGCAGTGCTAGTTCGGGGGGGGTAAACAATGAGCAGTTCTTC

d_call: TRBD1
clone_size: .
v_call: TRBV6-5
j_call: TRBJ2-7
cdr3_aa: CASRTGTGFSYEQYF
cdr3_nt: TGTGCCAGCAGGACCGGGACAGGCTTCTCCTACGAGCAGTACTTC

d_call: .
clone_size: .
v_call: TRBV10-3
j_call: TRBJ2-7
cdr3_aa: CAISGYSGNEQYF
cdr3_nt: TGTGCCATCAGTGGATACTCAGGGAACGAGCAGTACTTC

d_call: .
clone_size: .
v_call: TRBV11-2
j_call: TRBJ2-5
cdr3_aa: CASSFSGRAHF
cdr3_nt: TGTGCCAGCAGCTTCTCCGGCAGGGCCCACTTC

d_call: .
clone_size: .
v_call: TRBV6-2/TRBV6-3
j_call: TRBJ1-1
cdr3_aa: CASSYGTVNTEAFF
cdr3_nt: TGTGCCAGCAGTTACGGCACAGTGAACACTGAAGCTTTCTTT

d_call: .
clone_size: .
v_call: TRBV7-2
j_call: TRBJ2-7
cdr3_aa: CASSPQGDFGEQYF
cdr3_nt: TGTGCCAGCAGCCCGCAGGGGGACTTTGGGGAGCAGTACTTC

d_call: .
clone_size: .
v_call: TRBV6-5
j_call: TRBJ1-6
cdr3_aa: CASSYGRANLSPLHF
cdr3_nt: TGTGCCAGCAGTTACGGCAGGGCAAACCTTTCACCCCTCCACTTT

d_call: .
clone_size: .
v_call: TRBV6-5
j_call: TRBJ2-1
cdr3_aa: CASSLLQENEQFF
cdr3_nt: TGTGCCAGCAGTCTCCTTCAGGAAAATGAGCAGTTCTTC

d_call: .
clone_size: .
v_call: TRBV27
j_call: TRBJ1-1
cdr3_aa: CASSQRGGWDTEAFF
cdr3_nt: TGTGCCAGCAGTCAAAGAGGGGGATGGGACACTGAAGCTTTCTTT

d_call: TRBD2
clone_size: .
v_call: TRBV7-9
j_call: TRBJ2-1
cdr3_aa: CASSKLAGGYNEQFF
cdr3_nt: TGTGCCAGCAGCAAACTAGCGGGTGGGTACAATGAGCAGTTCTTC

d_call: TRBD1
clone_size: once
v_call: TRBV18
j_call: TRBJ2-2
cdr3_aa: CASSPDRVNTGELFF
cdr3_nt: TGTGCCAGCTCACCGGACAGGGTTAACACCGGGGAGCTGTTTTTT

d_call: .
clone_size: .
v_call: TRBV5-1
j_call: TRBJ1-3
cdr3_aa: CASSLEPAGHSGNTIYF
cdr3_nt: TGCGCCAGCAGCTTGGAACCGGCAGGACACTCTGGAAACACCATATATTTT

d_call: .
clone_size: .
v_call: TRBV10-1
j_call: TRBJ1-1
cdr3_aa: CASRGGHNTEAFF
cdr3_nt: TGCGCCAGCAGGGGAGGACACAACACTGAAGCTTTCTTT

d_call: .
clone_size: few
v_call: TRBV6-5
j_call: TRBJ1-1
cdr3_aa: CASSGGANTEAFF
cdr3_nt: TGTGCCAGTTCCGGAGGGGCGAACACTGAAGCTTTCTTT

d_call: .
clone_size: .
v_call: TRBV18
j_call: TRBJ1-2
cdr3_aa: CASSLVQVDGYTF
cdr3_nt: TGTGCCAGCTCACTAGTACAGGTCGATGGCTACACCTTC

d_call: .
clone_size: .
v_call: TRBV3-1/TRBV3-2
j_call: TRBJ2-1
cdr3_aa: CASSQTGSRNEQFF
cdr3_nt: TGTGCCAGCAGCCAAACCGGGAGTCGGAATGAGCAGTTCTTC